This T cell receptor (beta chain) was recovered during a study of OX40 agonist ivuxolimab in advanced cancers. Overall study findings and caveats: Expanded clones belonging to CD8+ T cells outnumbered, on average, those of CD4+. Patients who responded partially at 0.1-3.0 mg/kg showed clonal expansion ranking among the lowest.

Germline lookup yields CDR1 MNHEY and CDR2 SVGAGI. The CDR3 is 13 amino acids. V shed 4 bases and J shed 9 bases, with 13 bases lying between them. For this clone: Its antigen remains unidentified.

The table came from immunoSEQ multiplex PCR; TCRdb's copy has only in-frame clones and leaves some out. Here the sample spans roughly 90,000 clones, about 87% being singletons. This material consisted of CD4+ or CD8+ T cells sorted from blood, taken in a trial of the OX40 agonist ivuxolimab. The chain joins TRBV6-5 to TRBJ1-5, with D possibly matching TRBD1 (5 bases). The receptor's source is an adult with an advanced solid tumor such as melanoma, head and neck, liver or kidney cancer. CDR3 residues: CASSWDAGVPQHF. The CDR3 nucleotides read TGTGCCAGCAGTTGGGACGCCGGGGTGCCCCAGCATTTT.